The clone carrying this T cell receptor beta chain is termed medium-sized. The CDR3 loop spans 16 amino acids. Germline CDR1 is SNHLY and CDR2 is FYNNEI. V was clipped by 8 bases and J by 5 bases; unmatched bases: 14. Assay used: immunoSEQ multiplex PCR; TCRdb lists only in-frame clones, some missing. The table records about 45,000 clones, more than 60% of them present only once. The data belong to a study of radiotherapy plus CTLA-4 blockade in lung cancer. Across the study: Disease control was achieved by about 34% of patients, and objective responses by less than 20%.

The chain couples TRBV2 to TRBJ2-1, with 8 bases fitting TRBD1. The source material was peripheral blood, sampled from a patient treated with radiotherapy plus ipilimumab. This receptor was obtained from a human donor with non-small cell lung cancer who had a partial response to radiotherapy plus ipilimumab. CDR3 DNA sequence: TGTGCCAGCGGCCCATCCCCCCAGGGGGCTGACAATGAGCAGTTCTTC. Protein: CASGPSPQGADNEQFF.